Reported below is one T cell receptor beta chain. What it recognizes is unknown. This entry is derived from a study of blood T cells in healthy people across ages. Study background: For every two T cells, template switching captured about one barcoded beta molecule.

There were healthy Caucasian individuals from Russia, aged about 6 to 100, serving as donors. Study-wide results and limits: Higher diversity and more naive CD4+ cells were features of long-lived donors, compared to aged donors. Diversity of TCR beta per million T cells declined in a roughly linear way with age.

V was shortened by 5 bases and J by 5 bases, with 25 bases between the two germline ends. The germline gives CDR1 LGHNT, CDR2 FRNRAP. The CDR3 contains 18 residues. The second PCR ran roughly 6 to 11 cycles with a sample-barcoded 5' primer and J-beta primers. A single record per CDR3 protein comes from TCRdb applying MiXCR to the 5' RACE reads. The sample has 1,300,000 or so distinct CDR3 sequences, 45% to 70% seen once. The genes are TRBV12-5 and TRBJ2-1; D possibly corresponds to TRBD2 (5 bases). Sequenced input: blood. The sequence derives from a man aged 18 to 29 in good health. CDR3: CASGPWGPWTHRDNEQFF. CDR3 nucleotides: TGTGCTAGTGGTCCGTGGGGTCCTTGGACTCATAGAGACAATGAGCAGTTCTTC.